Listed here are 2 T cell receptor beta chains from one sample, sequenced in a study of blood T cell repertoires in COVID-19. The data were produced by immunoSEQ multiplex PCR, yet TCRdb's version contains in-frame clones alone and is incomplete. Of fewer than 300,000 clones in the sample, 82% are singletons; the top ten hold 2.5% to 3.5%. The specimen sequenced was peripheral blood. The receptors derive from a woman aged 18-29 years with acute or convalescent COVID-19.

This chain links TRBV5-1 with TRBJ2-3; 7 positions match TRBD2. Trimming at V came to 0 bases and at J to 5 bases, leaving 9 bases not matched to a gene. This CDR3 region has 16 residues. CDR1 and CDR2 (germline): SGHRS, YFSETQ. Here the CDR3 DNA reads TGCGCCAGCAGCTTGGAGGGGAGGCGGGAGATAGATACGCAGTATTTT. Translating it yields CASSLEGRREIDTQYF.

This rearrangement joins TRBV30 to TRBJ2-7; D is possibly TRBD2 (5 bases). This CDR3 spans 10 amino acids. Per germline, CDR1 GTSNPN and CDR2 SVGIG (reference sequence). V dropped 2 bases and J dropped 6 bases, with 5 bases sitting between them. The CDR3 loop is CAWSRGEQYF. As DNA, the CDR3 is TGTGCCTGGAGTCGGGGCGAGCAGTACTTC.